This TCR beta chain was recovered during a study of blood T cell repertoires in COVID-19. Overall study: PBMCs, B-cell-depleted T cells, or T cells provided the cDNA or gDNA that made up the material.

Ages ranged from about 18 to 89 years, with residence in 24 US areas. Per the study methods: Reference gene primer amplification gave nucleated cell count estimates. Libraries were prepared by immunoSEQ multiplex PCR; TCRdb keeps only in-frame clonotypes and omits some of them. The DNA gave D and trimming, while V, J and clone size come from that table. The sample includes under 150,000 clones, approximately 88% of them seen just once. The germline V gene has CDR1 ENHRY and CDR2 SYGVKD. Between the trimmed V and J ends, which lost 5 bases and 5 bases, there was a span of 10 bases. The CDR3 is made up of 12 amino acids.

Sequenced sample: PBMCs or T cells enriched from blood (not recorded which). The origin of this receptor is a man between 35 and 55 years old with acute COVID-19. The chain recombines TRBV10-3 with TRBJ2-7; maybe TRBD1 (6 bases). The CDR3 protein is CAISTGFDEQYF. The CDR3 region has the DNA TGTGCCATCAGTACAGGGTTCGACGAGCAGTACTTC.